The 23 T cell receptor beta chains below come from one sample, sequenced in a study of neurological immune-mediated disorders. A single record per CDR3 protein comes from TCRdb applying MiXCR to the 5' RACE reads. The sample contains about 95,000 distinct CDR3 sequences, roughly 4% of which appear only once. Input material: PBMCs. The receptors were gathered from a woman aged 18-29 years with multiple sclerosis.

This clonotype has a count of ten or more. This chain connects TRBV28 to TRBJ2-7; 7 bases agree with TRBD1. The CDR3 is 14 amino acids. Unmatched junction bases numbered 15, after V lost 10 bases and J lost 6 bases. Germline V gives CDR1 MDHEN, CDR2 SYDVKM. CDR3 loop: CATTLRGRRGEQYF. The CDR3 nucleotides read TGTGCCACAACCTTGAGGGGGCGACGTGGCGAGCAGTACTTC.

This clonotype came up many times. The chain employs TRBV7-2 and TRBJ2-5; perhaps TRBD2 as D (6 bases). Germline V lookup: CDR1 SGHTA, CDR2 FQGNSA. Trimming stripped 5 bases from V and 4 bases from J, with 14 bases between. The CDR3 runs 14 residues. The CDR3 loop reads CASSGRTEGETQYF. The CDR3 DNA sequence: TGTGCCAGCAGCGGGCGGACGGAGGGAGAGACCCAGTACTTC.

This clonotype was observed at least ten times. V is TRBV10-3 and J is TRBJ2-2, with 7 bases aligning to TRBD1. Germline loops: CDR1 ENHRY, CDR2 SYGVKD. The CDR3 contains 15 residues. The trim removed 6 bases at V and 1 base at J, leaving 5 bases unmatched. In DNA, the CDR3 is TGTGCCATCAGGGGGACAGATCTGAACACCGGGGAGCTGTTTTTT. Amino acids: CAIRGTDLNTGELFF.

This clonotype was seen at least ten times. This chain uses TRBV7-2 with TRBJ2-2; unclear D gene. This CDR3 is 14 amino acids long. From germline, CDR1 is SGHTA and CDR2 FQGNSA. V lost 4 bases to trimming and J lost 7 bases, with 13 bases between them. CDR3 DNA: TGTGCCAGCAGCTGGGTTGGTGTTGGCGGGGAGCTGTTTTTT. Residues: CASSWVGVGGELFF.

In this sample, this clonotype turned up many times. The chain combines TRBV28 with TRBJ2-2, with a weak D call TRBD1 (6 bases). The CDR3 has 16 amino acids. Trimming left V 6 bases short and J 4 bases short, with 18 bases between. CDR1 MDHEN and CDR2 SYDVKM come from the germline V gene. The CDR3 nucleotides are TGTGCCAGCAGACCCCCTGGGACACCATCCACCGGGGAGCTGTTTTTT. Translation gives CASRPPGTPSTGELFF.

This clonotype showed up many times. The chain joins TRBV9 to TRBJ1-2; a possible D gene is TRBD1 (5 bases). With 3 bases removed from V and 7 bases from J, the gap between germline ends came to 13 bases. The CDR3 has 13 amino acids. CDR1 and CDR2 from the germline V gene are SGDLS and YYNGEE. The CDR3 is CASSASGTVGYTF. DNA of the CDR3: TGTGCCAGCAGCGCATCCGGGACCGTTGGCTACACCTTC.

This clonotype was observed a handful of times. This chain links TRBV7-6 with TRBJ2-7; 8 bases line up with TRBD2. This CDR3 region has 18 residues. CDR1 is SGHVS and CDR2 is FNYEAQ in the germline V gene. Trimming removed 6 bases from V and 0 bases from J; junction bases left unmatched: 16. The CDR3 here is CASSRLAPETYTSYEQYF. DNA of the CDR3: TGTGCCAGCAGTCGACTAGCGCCCGAAACCTATACCTCCTACGAGCAGTACTTC.

The sample holds many counts of this clonotype. The gene calls are TRBV5-6 and TRBJ2-1, with D maybe TRBD2 (6 bases). CDR3 length equals 16 residues. Germline values: CDR1 SGHDT, CDR2 YYEEEE. Trimming removed 0 bases from V and 6 bases from J, with 16 bases in between. CDR3 coding DNA: TGTGCCAGCAGCTTGGTGGGGTTGCGGGACGGCAATGAGCAGTTCTTC. Protein product: CASSLVGLRDGNEQFF.

In this sample, this clonotype turned up many times. The chain employs TRBV6-5 and TRBJ2-3, with 12 nucleotides matching TRBD1. CDR1 is MNHEY, CDR2 SVGAGI, per germline. V was pared by 0 bases and J by 4 bases, with 5 bases of the junction left unmatched. This CDR3 has 17 amino acids. DNA for the CDR3: TGTGCCAGCAGTTACTCGGCAGGGACAGGGGGCGCAGATACGCAGTATTTT. It codes for CASSYSAGTGGADTQYF.

This clonotype was counted at least ten times. The J gene is TRBJ2-5, the V gene TRBV5-1; either TRBD1 or TRBD2 may fit D (5 bases each). The CDR3 spans 14 residues. Trimming cost V 0 bases and J 3 bases, with 9 bases left between them. Germline CDR1 SGHRS, CDR2 YFSETQ. DNA for the CDR3: TGCGCCAGCAGCTTGGTTGGGGGAAAAGAGACCCAGTACTTC. Translating it yields CASSLVGGKETQYF.

The table lists this clonotype with many counts. This sequence joins TRBV5-1 and TRBJ2-1; D uncertain. The CDR3 spans 15 residues. Trimming took 0 bases from V and 0 from J, leaving 7 bases between them. Germline values: CDR1 SGHRS, CDR2 YFSETQ. CDR3 amino acids: CASSLGSSSYNEQFF. CDR3 sequence (DNA): TGCGCCAGCAGCTTGGGATCGAGCTCCTACAATGAGCAGTTCTTC. Together with reference TRBV5-1 and TRBJ2-1, the CDR3 gives the full variable domain: KAGVTQTPRYLIKTRGQQVTLSCSPISGHRSVSWYQQTPGQGLQFLFEYFSETQRNKGNFPGRFSGRQFSNSRSEMNVSTLELGDSALYLCASSLGSSSYNEQFFGPGTRLTVL.

This clonotype was counted at least ten times. The J gene is TRBJ2-1, the V gene TRBV6-2 or TRBV6-3; 7 bases are shared with TRBD2. V was pared by 5 bases and J by 1 base, with 5 bases of the junction left unmatched. The CDR3 consists of 15 residues. From germline, CDR1 is MNHEY and CDR2 SVGEGT. The CDR3 loop is CASSPGGGSYNEQFF. The CDR3 bases are TGTGCCAGCAGTCCTGGGGGGGGGTCCTACAATGAGCAGTTCTTC.

This clonotype has a handful of counts. The chain recombines TRBV12-3 or TRBV12-4 with TRBJ1-2, with 8 bases matching TRBD1. After removal of 7 bases from V and 6 bases from J, the junction contained 13 bases not matched to a gene. CDR3 size: 15 residues. CDR3 residues: CASTTGQGFGHGYTF. The CDR3 DNA sequence: TGTGCCAGCACCACCGGACAGGGATTTGGGCATGGCTACACCTTC.

This clonotype came up many times. V usage is TRBV20-1 and J usage is TRBJ2-5; D gene ambiguous. CDR1 and CDR2 (germline): DFQATT, SNEGSKA (reference sequence). The CDR3 runs 13 residues. Trimming pared 5 bases from V and 2 bases from J, leaving 12 bases between. The CDR3 nucleotides read TGCAGTGCTGGCCAACAGATACAAGAGACCCAGTACTTC. This encodes CSAGQQIQETQYF.

This clonotype has at least ten counts. The chain carries TRBV3-1 and TRBJ2-5; no clear D gene. With 1 base removed from V and 5 bases from J, the gap between germline ends came to 14 bases. The CDR3 runs 15 residues. Germline V lookup: CDR1 LGHDT, CDR2 YNNKEL (reference sequence). The CDR3 DNA is TGTGCCAGCAGCCAAGTAAGGGCTTTCCGGGAGACCCAGTACTTC. Translation gives CASSQVRAFRETQYF.

There are many counts of this clonotype. The chain recombines TRBV29-1 with TRBJ2-5; 8 bases match TRBD1. From germline, CDR1 is SQVTM and CDR2 ANQGSEA. CDR3 length: 15 amino acids. Losses at the gene ends were 4 bases for V and 5 bases for J; bases not matched to a gene: 12. CDR3 loop: CSVVEQGAFRETQYF. The DNA of the CDR3 is TGCAGCGTTGTTGAGCAGGGGGCATTTCGGGAGACCCAGTACTTC.

On this clonotype itself: A much larger clone lies a single base off, so this may be a read error. The chain links TRBV6-5 to TRBJ1-5, with D possibly matching TRBD1 (5 bases). Germline loops: CDR1 MNHEY, CDR2 SVGAGI. This CDR3 spans 13 amino acids. CDR3 in DNA: TGTGCCAGCAGCATAGACAGCTATCAGCCCCAGAATTTT. It specifies CASSIDSYQPQNF.

This clonotype was seen many times. The CDR3 protein is CASSLDPLQTGLQFF. In DNA form, the CDR3 reads TGTGCCAGCAGCTTAGACCCTCTACAAACAGGGTTGCAGTTCTTC. The gene calls are TRBV11-2 and TRBJ2-1, with D perhaps TRBD1 (6 bases). The CDR3 length is 15 residues. Trimming took off 0 bases at V and 12 bases at J, with 18 bases between the two ends. Germline V lookup: CDR1 SGHAT, CDR2 FQNNGV.

This clonotype was recorded a few times. In DNA, the CDR3 is TGTGCCATCAGTGACACCGGGACTACCACCTACGAGCAGTACTTC. Its protein product is CAISDTGTTTYEQYF. The gene calls are TRBV10-3 and TRBJ2-7, with 7 bases identical to TRBD2. V lost 3 bases and J lost 2; bases outside the gene matches: 7. The CDR3 runs 15 residues. Germline CDR1 reads ENHRY; CDR2 reads SYGVKD.

This clonotype showed up many times. Written as DNA, the CDR3 is TGTGCCAGCAGTTACTCGGTGAGGGGGGCGAACACTGAAGCTTTCTTT. Residues: CASSYSVRGANTEAFF. The rearrangement uses TRBV6-5 and TRBJ1-1; tentative D call: TRBD1 (6 bases). The CDR3 sequence is 16 residues long. Germline loops: CDR1 MNHEY, CDR2 SVGAGI. V was clipped by 0 bases and J by 1 base, with 12 bases between them.

This clonotype was seen at least ten times. The rearrangement links TRBV5-1 to TRBJ1-5, with TRBD1 matching 9 bases. V trimming: 4 bases; J trimming: 7 bases; junction bases outside the gene matches: 6. The V gene's germline CDR1 is SGHRS and CDR2 YFSETQ. The CDR3 has 14 amino acids. Here the CDR3 reads CASSLGTGSQPQHF. In nucleotides, the CDR3 is TGCGCCAGCAGCCTCGGGACAGGGAGCCAGCCCCAGCATTTT.

This clonotype was detected many times. The chain links TRBV12-3 or TRBV12-4 to TRBJ1-1; D unresolved. The CDR3 has 14 amino acids. Trimming left V 3 bases short and J 1 base short, with 9 bases between. The CDR3 is CASSFPGGNTEAFF. The CDR3 DNA is TGTGCCAGCAGTTTCCCAGGAGGGAACACTGAAGCTTTCTTT.

This clonotype was detected many times. CDR3 bases: TGCGCCAGCAGCCCTGACAGGAGCACAGATACGCAGTATTTT. Residues: CASSPDRSTDTQYF. This chain joins TRBV5-1 and TRBJ2-3, with D possibly being TRBD1 (6 bases). Per germline, CDR1 SGHRS and CDR2 YFSETQ. This CDR3 spans 14 amino acids. V dropped 4 bases and J dropped 0 bases, with 9 bases sitting between them.